A single sample gave rise to the 32 T cell receptor beta chains below, sequenced in a study of T cell clonality in common variable immunodeficiency. Assay: immunoSEQ multiplex PCR; the TCRdb copy retains only in-frame clones and omits some. Sampling found around 47,000 clones, none seen once. The sequenced sample consisted of peripheral blood mononuclear cells. The receptors stem from a person aged 18 to 75 in good health.

This clone was detected many times. Sequencing ends 3 residues short of the CDR3 end; the germline J gene provides the rest. The chain employs TRBV28 and TRBJ2-7; tentatively, D is TRBD1 (5 bases). Germline-derived CDR1 and CDR2 are MDHEN and SYDVKM. V lost 5 bases, J lost 4 bases, and 12 bases lay in between. The CDR3 has 13 residues. The covered CDR3 bases are TGTGCCAGCAGTGGGGCAGAAGATTACGAG. It is translated as CASSGAEDYE. The full CDR3 reads CASSGAEDYEQYF.

This clone was found many times. The CDR3 end falls 3 residues outside the read, so it is completed with the germline J gene. This chain uses TRBV5-6 with TRBJ2-7, with 7 positions matching TRBD1. V shed 0 bases and J 2 bases; nucleotides not matched to a gene: 5. The V gene's germline CDR1 is SGHDT and CDR2 YYEEEE. The CDR3 length is 15 residues. CDR3 residues: CASSLALTGPYEQYF. The CDR3 DNA, read in part, is TGTGCCAGCAGCTTGGCCTTGACAGGGCCCTACGAG.

Ten or more counts support this clone. Sequencing ends 3 residues short of the CDR3 end; the germline J gene provides the rest. The V and J genes are TRBV3-1 (or the pseudogene TRBV3-2) and TRBJ2-7; no definite D call. V was clipped by 2 bases and J by 3 bases, with 11 bases between them. CDR1 is LGHDT, CDR2 YNNKEL, per germline (reference sequence). This CDR3 contains 14 residues. CDR3: CASSQKAAVYEQYF. Partial CDR3 DNA: TGTGCCAGCAGCCAAAAGGCGGCTGTCTACGAG.

At least ten counts were recorded for this clone. The read comes to an end 3 residues before the CDR3 does, leaving the germline J gene to fill in the end. The chain links TRBV5-1 to TRBJ1-1; 11 bases match TRBD1. Germline V CDR1 and CDR2: SGHRS, YFSETQ. J was trimmed by 3 bases and V by 4 bases; bases with no gene match: 11. The length of the CDR3 is 17 residues. CDR3 DNA, as far as it was read: TGCGCCAGCAGCCCGCGGACAGGGGGCGAGGTTTACACTGAA. It translates to CASSPRTGGEVYTE. The full CDR3 protein is CASSPRTGGEVYTEAFF.

This clone was counted at least ten times. A read error is possible here, since a much larger clone lies one base away. The covered CDR3 bases are TGTGCCAGCAGCTTGAGGACAGGGAAGAATTCAACC. It translates to CASSLRTGKNST. The entire CDR3 protein is CASSLRTGKNSTLHF. This chain joins TRBV5-4 and TRBJ1-6; 8 bases are a match to TRBD1. Coverage ceases 3 residues before the CDR3 finishes, and the germline J gene fills in the end. The germline V gene has CDR1 SGHNT and CDR2 YYREEE (reference sequence). The CDR3 spans 15 residues.

This clone was observed many times. The read falls 3 residues short of the CDR3 end, and the missing part is taken from the germline J gene. The chain has TRBV12-5 and TRBJ2-2; D may be TRBD2 (5 bases). Germline CDR1 LGHNT, CDR2 FRNRAP. Trimming pared 5 bases from V and 4 bases from J, leaving 11 bases between. This CDR3 is 14 amino acids long. The CDR3 protein is CASGPQAATGELFF. CDR3 DNA, as far as it was read: TGTGCTAGTGGTCCCCAAGCGGCCACCGGGGAG.

At least ten counts were recorded for this clone. The read gets to within 3 residues of the CDR3 end, and the germline J gene fills in the rest. V gene TRBV4-1 combines with J gene TRBJ1-5; 9 bases are shared with TRBD1. Germline CDR1 reads MGHRA; CDR2 reads YSYEKL. The CDR3 loop spans 16 amino acids. Trimming at V came to 3 bases and at J to 5 bases, leaving 8 bases not matched to a gene. The CDR3 DNA, read in part, is TGCGCCAGCAGCCAGGGCGGACAGGGGAGAGATCAGCCC. This codes for CASSQGGQGRDQP. The full CDR3 protein is CASSQGGQGRDQPQHF.

This clone was counted many times. Read data end 3 residues before the CDR3 end; the end is taken from the germline J gene. This chain links TRBV3-1 (or the pseudogene TRBV3-2) with TRBJ1-2; D ambiguous. This CDR3 has 15 residues. The V end lost 0 bases, the J end lost 4 bases, and 12 bases lay between the germline ends. Germline assignment: CDR1 LGHDT and CDR2 YNNKEL (reference sequence). Partial CDR3 DNA: TGTGCCAGCAGCCAAGATACACCAGGTTTCTATGGC. It translates to CASSQDTPGFYG. The entire CDR3 reads CASSQDTPGFYGYTF.

At least ten counts were recorded for this clone. The CDR3 end falls 3 residues outside the read, so it is completed with the germline J gene. The V and J genes are TRBV4-2 and TRBJ2-5; 12 positions agree with TRBD1. The ends lost 4 bases at V and 5 bases at J; junction bases unmatched: 2. Germline values: CDR1 LGHNA, CDR2 YNFKEQ. The CDR3 consists of 14 residues. The CDR3 sequence is CASSRDRGRETQYF. Partial CDR3 DNA: TGTGCCAGCAGCCGGGACAGGGGGCGTGAGACC.

This clone occurred a few times. The sequence runs out 3 residues before the end of the CDR3; the remainder is reconstructed from the germline J gene. The chain is built from TRBV19 and TRBJ1-1; D is ambiguous. The CDR3 has 12 amino acids. The ends were cut back, 0 bases at V and 4 bases at J, with 3 bases in the middle. Germline V gene data show CDR1 as LNHDA and CDR2 as SQIVND (reference sequence). The CDR3 reads CASSIDRTEAFF. The DNA read from the CDR3 is TGTGCCAGTAGTATAGATCGCACTGAA.

The table lists this clone with many counts. Coverage ceases 3 residues before the CDR3 finishes, and the germline J gene fills in the end. The rearrangement joins TRBV20-1 to TRBJ1-2; D gene uncertain. The CDR3 contains 12 residues. Per germline, CDR1 DFQATT and CDR2 SNEGSKA (reference sequence). Trimming took off 1 base at V and 7 bases at J, with 10 bases between the two ends. The CDR3 sequence is CSARVEFGGYTF. Partial CDR3 DNA: TGCAGTGCTAGAGTAGAATTTGGTGGC.

This clone was seen many times. The DNA ends 3 residues before the CDR3 does, and the rest of the CDR3 is filled in from the germline J gene. The chain employs TRBV20-1 and TRBJ1-1; D perhaps matches TRBD1 (5 bases). Germline lookup yields CDR1 DFQATT and CDR2 SNEGSKA (reference sequence). The CDR3 sequence is 12 residues long. The ends were cut back, 4 bases at V and 1 base at J, with 7 bases in the middle. Partial CDR3 DNA: TGCAGTGCTACCGACAGGAACACTGAA. This codes for CSATDRNTE. The whole CDR3 sequence reads CSATDRNTEAFF.

This clone was counted many times. The read ends 3 residues shy of where the CDR3 ends; the end is completed using the germline J gene. V usage is TRBV7-9 and J usage is TRBJ2-7, with a possible D match to TRBD2 (6 bases). This CDR3 comprises 15 residues. Germline V lookup: CDR1 SEHNR, CDR2 FQNEAQ (reference sequence). Trimming stripped 2 bases from V and 1 base from J, with 12 bases between. CDR3 DNA (partial): TGTGCCAGCAGCTTACGGGGGACCGGATCCTACGAG. Encoded protein: CASSLRGTGSYE. The full CDR3 reads CASSLRGTGSYEQYF.

This clone was observed at least ten times. With the read ending 3 residues before the CDR3 end, the germline J gene is used to fill in that end. This sequence joins TRBV5-4 and TRBJ1-6; no clear D gene. The germline V gene has CDR1 SGHNT and CDR2 YYREEE (reference sequence). The CDR3 length is 15 residues. With 0 bases removed from V and 8 bases from J, the gap between germline ends came to 12 bases. CDR3 sequence reads: CASSLADGRHSPLHF. Incomplete CDR3 DNA: TGTGCCAGCAGCTTGGCCGATGGCCGTCATTCACCC.

This clone was counted many times. Read sequence stops 3 residues before the CDR3 end, and the germline J gene provides the missing end. This chain links TRBV2 with TRBJ1-1; D call uncertain. V lost 5 bases and J lost 1, with 11 bases in between. CDR3 length equals 14 residues. In germline, CDR1 is SNHLY, CDR2 FYNNEI. The sequenced part of the CDR3 DNA is TGTGCCAGCAGTTTGACATTCGCGAACACTGAA. This codes for CASSLTFANTE. In full, the CDR3 is CASSLTFANTEAFF.

This clone occurred many times. Read coverage stops 3 residues before the CDR3 terminus; the germline J gene supplies the remainder. J is TRBJ1-2 and V is TRBV19; a weak D match, TRBD1 (5 bases). The V and J ends lost 5 bases and 0 bases respectively, with 10 bases between them. Germline V gene data show CDR1 as LNHDA and CDR2 as SQIVND (reference sequence). The CDR3 is made up of 14 amino acids. The CDR3 sequence: CASSDETANYGYTF. CDR3 bases read: TGTGCCAGTAGTGATGAGACAGCTAACTATGGC.

This clone was recorded many times. The read gets to within 3 residues of the CDR3 end, and the germline J gene fills in the rest. The rearrangement joins TRBV2 to TRBJ2-1; 9 nucleotides match TRBD1. V lost 10 bases to trimming and J lost 7 bases; unmatched junction nucleotides: 11. This CDR3 region has 14 residues. Germline CDR1 reads SNHLY; CDR2 reads FYNNEI. The CDR3 reads CATETGTGWNEQFF. CDR3 DNA, as far as it was read: TGTGCCACCGAGACCGGGACAGGGTGGAATGAG.

This clone was seen at least ten times. Coverage ceases 3 residues before the CDR3 finishes, and the germline J gene fills in the end. The chain uses TRBV7-8 and TRBJ2-5; the match to TRBD1 covers 7 bases. The germline V gene encodes CDR1 SGHVS and CDR2 FQNEAQ. The ends lost 5 bases at V and 4 bases at J; junction bases unmatched: 13. The CDR3 covers 16 residues. CDR3 DNA (partial): TGTGCCAGCAGCCAGGGTACAGGGGAAGGTGCAGAGACC. Translation gives CASSQGTGEGAET. The whole CDR3 sequence is CASSQGTGEGAETQYF.

This clone was seen repeatedly, ten times or more. The sequence runs out 3 residues before the end of the CDR3; the remainder is reconstructed from the germline J gene. The genes are TRBV29-1 and TRBJ2-7, with TRBD2 matching 8 bases. The V gene's germline CDR1 is SQVTM and CDR2 ANQGSEA. The CDR3 extends over 14 amino acids. The V and J ends lost 5 bases and 5 bases, in that order; junction bases with no gene match: 11. The chain's CDR3 is CSVRGGREGDEQYF. The sequenced CDR3 bases are TGCAGCGTTAGGGGCGGACGGGAGGGCGACGAG.

About this clone itself: The read stops 3 residues short of the end of the CDR3; the missing end is completed from the germline J gene. This chain connects TRBV2 to TRBJ1-2; 7 positions agree with TRBD1. With V trimmed by 3 bases and J by 5 bases, 6 bases remained unmatched. Germline assignment: CDR1 SNHLY and CDR2 FYNNEI. The CDR3 covers 14 residues. The part of the CDR3 DNA that was read is TGTGCCAGCAGTGAGGCAGGGGGTAGGTATGGC. This translates into CASSEAGGRYG. The whole CDR3 reads CASSEAGGRYGYTF.

This clone was seen repeatedly, ten times or more. The read stops 3 residues short of the end of the CDR3; the missing end is completed from the germline J gene. The chain couples TRBV30 to TRBJ2-1; 13 bases map to TRBD2. The junction had 5 bases not matched to a gene; V was cut back by 1 base and J by 2 bases. This CDR3 has 17 amino acids. In germline, CDR1 is GTSNPN, CDR2 SVGIG (reference sequence). The CDR3 bases that were read are TGTGCCTGGAGTGACCCTGGACTAGCGGGAGCCTACAATGAG. Residues: CAWSDPGLAGAYNE. The complete CDR3 sequence is CAWSDPGLAGAYNEQFF. Looking up the rest from reference TRBV30 and TRBJ2-1 gives the full variable domain: SQTIHQWPATLVQPVGSPLSLECTVEGTSNPNLYWYRQAAGRGLQLLFYSVGIGQISSEVPQNLSASRPQDRQFILSSKKLLLSDSGFYLCAWSDPGLAGAYNEQFFGPGTRLTVL.

There are many counts of this clone. The sequenced part of the CDR3 DNA is TGTGCCAGCACGCCCCGAGTGGCAGGAGACTATGGC. Encoded protein: CASTPRVAGDYG. The whole CDR3 reads CASTPRVAGDYGYTF. The chain has TRBV7-2 and TRBJ1-2; D is ambiguous. The sequence runs out 3 residues before the end of the CDR3; the remainder is reconstructed from the germline J gene. The CDR3 consists of 15 residues. The germline V gene encodes CDR1 SGHTA and CDR2 FQGNSA. With 7 bases removed from V and 3 bases from J, the gap between germline ends came to 18 bases.

This clone was seen only a few times. The read gets to within 3 residues of the CDR3 end, and the germline J gene fills in the rest. V usage is TRBV19 and J usage is TRBJ2-7, with TRBD2 as a possible D gene (5 bases). Trimming left V 5 bases short and J 1 base short, with 21 bases between. The CDR3 is made up of 17 amino acids. Germline lookup yields CDR1 LNHDA and CDR2 SQIVND (reference sequence). The part of the CDR3 DNA that was read is TGTGCCAGTAGTGCCCCGAAGTGGAGCGGATCTTCCTACGAG. It codes for CASSAPKWSGSSYE. The entire CDR3 protein is CASSAPKWSGSSYEQYF.

In this sample, this clone turned up many times. The DNA ends 3 residues before the CDR3 does, and the rest of the CDR3 is filled in from the germline J gene. The chain employs TRBV19 and TRBJ2-3; 10 bases line up with TRBD1. This CDR3 contains 17 residues. Germline V gene lookup returns CDR1 LNHDA and CDR2 SQIVND (reference sequence). J was trimmed by 4 bases and V by 6 bases; bases with no gene match: 13. The CDR3 DNA, read in part, is TGTGCCAGTAGGGAGTTAGGGACAGGGGCTTCGGCAGATACG. Protein sequence: CASRELGTGASADT. The CDR3 in full is CASRELGTGASADTQYF.

Many counts were recorded for this clone. The CDR3 end falls 3 residues outside the read, so it is completed with the germline J gene. The chain links TRBV10-3 to TRBJ1-2, with unresolved D. The CDR3 extends over 13 amino acids. From germline, CDR1 is ENHRY and CDR2 SYGVKD. The CDR3 bases that were read are TGTGCCATCAGTGGATCTACGGTGGGCGGC. Its protein product is CAISGSTVGG. The CDR3 reads in full as CAISGSTVGGYTF.

This clone was seen at least ten times. Sequencing ends 3 residues short of the CDR3 end; the germline J gene provides the rest. J is TRBJ2-1 and V is TRBV7-2; 10 positions match TRBD2. This CDR3 comprises 15 residues. Germline V gene lookup returns CDR1 SGHTA and CDR2 FQGNSA. Germline trimming cut 3 bases from V and 8 bases from J; bases unmatched to any gene: 7. The CDR3 DNA, read in part, is TGTGCCAGCAGCTTCAAGCGGGAGGGCCAGGATGAG. This codes for CASSFKREGQDE. The complete CDR3 sequence is CASSFKREGQDEQFF.

This clone was seen repeatedly, ten times or more. The missing CDR3 end, 3 residues past where the read stops, is filled in from the germline J gene. The chain recombines TRBV5-1 with TRBJ2-7; D possibly corresponds to TRBD2 (5 bases). The CDR3 is made up of 15 amino acids. Trimming shortened V by 4 bases and J by 0 bases, and 14 bases separated the two germline ends. From germline, CDR1 is SGHRS and CDR2 YFSETQ. The CDR3 loop is CASSPSGVSSYEQYF. CDR3 bases read: TGCGCCAGCAGCCCGTCCGGGGTCAGCTCCTACGAG.

Ten or more counts support this clone. The sequence runs out 3 residues before the end of the CDR3; the remainder is reconstructed from the germline J gene. This chain joins TRBV7-9 and TRBJ1-2, with 7 bases lining up with TRBD1. CDR3 length: 12 amino acids. After removal of 5 bases from V and 7 bases from J, the junction contained 4 bases not matched to a gene. Germline CDR1 SEHNR, CDR2 FQNEAQ (reference sequence). The part of the CDR3 DNA that was read is TGTGCCAGCAGCATGACAGGGTTTGGC. Translation gives CASSMTGFG. The whole CDR3 reads CASSMTGFGYTF. Combining the CDR3 with reference TRBV7-9 and TRBJ1-2 gives the whole variable domain DTGVSQNPRHKITKRGQNVTFRCDPISEHNRLYWYRQTLGQGPEFLTYFQNEAQLEKSRLLSDRFSAERPKGSFSTLEIQRTEQGDSAMYLCASSMTGFGYTFGSGTRLTVV.

This clone was detected ten times or more. With the read ending 3 residues before the CDR3 end, the germline J gene is used to fill in that end. V gene TRBV7-3 combines with J gene TRBJ2-4, with 7 bases aligning to TRBD1. Germline V CDR1 and CDR2: SGHTA, FQGTGA. This CDR3 spans 12 amino acids. Here the CDR3 reads CASSLEGGPQYF. The covered CDR3 bases are TGTGCCAGCAGCCTGGAAGGGGGCCCT.

There are many counts of this clone. The read comes to an end 3 residues before the CDR3 does, leaving the germline J gene to fill in the end. The J gene is TRBJ2-7, the V gene TRBV11-2; 10 bases fit TRBD1. This CDR3 is 14 amino acids long. Germline assignment: CDR1 SGHAT and CDR2 FQNNGV. V trimming: 3 bases; J trimming: 4 bases; junction bases outside the gene matches: 3. CDR3 DNA, as far as it was read: TGTGCCAGCAGCTTGCGGGACAGGGGTTACGAG. The encoded protein is CASSLRDRGYE. The full CDR3 reads CASSLRDRGYEQYF.

This clone was counted many times. The CDR3 extends 3 residues past the end of the read, so its final part is completed from the germline J gene. V is TRBV13 and J is TRBJ2-5; 7 bases align to TRBD1. Germline CDR1 and CDR2: PRHDT and FYEKMQ (reference sequence). Trimming took 4 bases from V and 0 from J; bases not matched to a gene: 2. The CDR3 has 14 amino acids. CDR3 DNA, as far as it was read: TGTGCCAGCAGCTCGGGACAGAACCAAGAGACC. Translated: CASSSGQNQET. The full CDR3 protein reads CASSSGQNQETQYF.

This clone was seen repeatedly, ten times or more. The read finishes 3 residues shy of the CDR3 end, and the germline J gene is used to complete it. The genes are TRBV11-3 and TRBJ2-1; D remains ambiguous. From germline, CDR1 is SGHNT and CDR2 YENEEA. The CDR3 covers 14 residues. Trimming left V 0 bases short and J 7 bases short, with 10 bases between. CDR3 loop: CASSLDGTKNEQFF. Partial CDR3 DNA: TGTGCCAGCAGCTTAGATGGAACTAAAAATGAG.